This T cell receptor beta chain was recorded in a study of tumor and adjacent non-tumor tissue in lung cancer. Study as a whole: The cohort had 12 to 13 adenocarcinoma, 2 squamous cell and 1 small cell patients.

CDR1 and CDR2 from the germline V gene are MNHEY and SVGAGI. This CDR3 is 13 amino acids long. Deletions cut 6 bases from V and 4 bases from J, with 13 bases between. A modified ARM-PCR protocol with three rounds of nested PCR amplified TCRbeta. TCRdb analysed the multiplex PCR reads with MiXCR anew, one entry per CDR3 protein. This sample has about 44,000 distinct CDR3 sequences, with roughly 60% found just once. This clonotype showed up many times. The template was RNA from unsorted bulk tissue. This non-tumor lung sample came from over 3 cm beyond the tumor edge. The sequencing input was distant non-tumor lung tissue. The receptor was derived from a woman in her 70s with non-small cell lung cancer. This chain uses TRBV6-5 with TRBJ2-7; tentatively, D is TRBD2 (6 bases). The CDR3 DNA follows: TGTGCCAGCAGGCGACTAGATTCGTACGAGCAGTACTTC. Translation: CASRRLDSYEQYF.